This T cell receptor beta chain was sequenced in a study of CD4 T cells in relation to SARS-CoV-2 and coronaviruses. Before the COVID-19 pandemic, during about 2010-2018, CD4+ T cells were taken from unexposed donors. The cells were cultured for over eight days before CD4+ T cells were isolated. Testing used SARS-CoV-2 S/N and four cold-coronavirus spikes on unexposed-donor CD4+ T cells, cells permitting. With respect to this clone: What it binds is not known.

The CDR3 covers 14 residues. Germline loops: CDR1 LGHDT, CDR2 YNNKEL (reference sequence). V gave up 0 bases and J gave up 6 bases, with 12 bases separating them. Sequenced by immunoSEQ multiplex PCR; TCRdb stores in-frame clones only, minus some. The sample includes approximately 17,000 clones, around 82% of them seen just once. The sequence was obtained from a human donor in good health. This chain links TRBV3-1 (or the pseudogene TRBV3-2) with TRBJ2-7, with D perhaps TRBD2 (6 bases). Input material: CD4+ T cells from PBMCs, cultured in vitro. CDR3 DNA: TGTGCCAGCAGCCAAGATCTGGGAGCGGGCGAGCAGTACTTC. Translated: CASSQDLGAGEQYF.